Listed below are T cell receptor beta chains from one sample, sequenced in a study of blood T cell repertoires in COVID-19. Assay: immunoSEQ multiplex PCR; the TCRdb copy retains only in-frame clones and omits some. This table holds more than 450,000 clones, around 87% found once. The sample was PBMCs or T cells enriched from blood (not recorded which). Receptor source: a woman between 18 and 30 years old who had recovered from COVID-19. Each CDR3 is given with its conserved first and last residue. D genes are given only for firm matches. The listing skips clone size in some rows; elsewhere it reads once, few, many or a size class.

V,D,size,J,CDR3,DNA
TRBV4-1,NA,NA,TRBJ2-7,CASSPRGGGGGEQYF,TGCGCCAGCAGCCCTCGAGGAGGGGGGGGCGGCGAGCAGTACTTC
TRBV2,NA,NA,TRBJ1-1,CASSDAPAGPNTEAFF,TGTGCCAGCAGTGATGCCCCGGCAGGGCCGAACACTGAAGCTTTCTTT
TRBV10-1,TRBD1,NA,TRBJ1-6,CASQERTGTNSPLHF,TGCGCCAGCCAGGAACGGACAGGGACGAATTCACCCCTCCACTTT
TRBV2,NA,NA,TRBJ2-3,CASSDVLRADTQYF,TGTGCCAGCAGTGATGTCCTCAGGGCGGATACGCAGTATTTT
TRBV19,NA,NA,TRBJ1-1,CASSIDRLSGLHHSTEAFF,TGTGCCAGTAGTATAGATCGTCTCTCCGGACTTCACCATTCCACTGAAGCTTTCTTT
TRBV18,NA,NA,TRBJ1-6,CASSPHTGGPINSPLHF,TGTGCCAGCTCACCCCATACGGGGGGCCCCATCAATTCACCCCTCCACTTT
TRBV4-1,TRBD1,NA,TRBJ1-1,CASSNGPGTDTEAFF,TGCGCCAGCAGCAATGGGCCAGGGACAGACACTGAAGCTTTCTTT
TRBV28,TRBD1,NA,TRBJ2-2,CASIAGGRTGELFF,TGTGCCAGCATCGCAGGGGGCCGAACCGGGGAGCTGTTTTTT
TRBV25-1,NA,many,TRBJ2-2,CASSEYEGGPRELFF,TGTGCCAGCAGTGAATATGAGGGGGGGCCGAGGGAGCTGTTTTTT
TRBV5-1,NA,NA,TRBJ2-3,CASSLGYADTQYF,TGCGCCAGCAGCCTAGGCTACGCAGATACGCAGTATTTT
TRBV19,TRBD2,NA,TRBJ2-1,CASSGTSGHNEQFF,TGTGCCAGTAGCGGGACTAGCGGGCACAATGAGCAGTTCTTC
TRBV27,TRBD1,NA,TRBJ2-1,CASTRTGEDNEQFF,TGTGCCAGCACGAGGACAGGGGAGGACAATGAGCAGTTCTTC
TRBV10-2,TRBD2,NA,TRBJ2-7,CASSDLAESYEQYF,TGCGCCAGCAGTGACCTAGCGGAGTCCTACGAGCAGTACTTC
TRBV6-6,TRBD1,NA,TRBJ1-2,CASSYSDRGNYGYTF,TGTGCCAGCAGTTACTCAGACAGGGGGAACTATGGCTACACCTTC
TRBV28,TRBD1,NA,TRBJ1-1,CASSHWTGVNTEAFF,TGTGCCAGCAGCCATTGGACAGGGGTTAACACTGAAGCTTTCTTT
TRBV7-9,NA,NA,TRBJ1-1,CASSLGTTGGVFF,TGTGCCAGCAGCTTAGGGACGACTGGCGGGGTTTTCTTT
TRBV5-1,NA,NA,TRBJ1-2,CASSPSGGYGYTF,TGCGCCAGCAGCCCCTCGGGGGGTTATGGCTACACCTTC
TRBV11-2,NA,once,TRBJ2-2,CASSLELNTGELFF,TGTGCCAGCAGCTTAGAACTGAACACCGGGGAGCTGTTTTTT
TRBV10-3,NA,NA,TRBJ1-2,CAISDSTNYGYTF,TGTGCCATCAGTGACTCCACAAACTATGGCTACACCTTC
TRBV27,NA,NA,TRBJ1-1,CASSLSRLITGRTEAFF,TGTGCCAGCAGTTTATCGAGGCTGATTACAGGACGAACTGAAGCTTTCTTT
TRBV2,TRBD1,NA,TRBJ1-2,CASRTIRTGEYGYTF,TGTGCCAGCAGGACGATACGGACAGGGGAGTATGGCTACACCTTC
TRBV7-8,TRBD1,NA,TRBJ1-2,CASSPRFGGQGRGYGYTF,TGTGCCAGCAGCCCCCGTTTCGGCGGACAGGGGCGGGGCTATGGCTACACCTTC
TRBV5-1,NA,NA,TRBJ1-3,CASGPPGDTIYF,TGCGCCAGCGGACCTCCAGGGGACACCATATATTTT
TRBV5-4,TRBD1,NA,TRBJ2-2,CASSLQGATGELFF,TGTGCCAGCAGCTTACAGGGGGCTACCGGGGAGCTGTTTTTT
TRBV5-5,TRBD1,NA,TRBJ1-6,CASSFQGEADSPLHF,TGTGCCAGCAGCTTTCAGGGGGAGGCGGATTCACCCCTCCACTTT
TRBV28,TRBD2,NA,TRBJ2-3,CASSSSGTRITDTQYF,TGTGCCAGCAGTTCATCCGGGACTAGGATCACAGATACGCAGTATTTT
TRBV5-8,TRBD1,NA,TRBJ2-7,CASRPQGGAQGDYEQYF,TGTGCCAGCAGGCCCCAGGGTGGAGCGCAGGGGGACTACGAGCAGTACTTC
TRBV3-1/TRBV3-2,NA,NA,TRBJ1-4,CASSQSEVQGKKLFF,TGTGCCAGCAGCCAATCTGAGGTCCAGGGCAAAAAACTGTTTTTT
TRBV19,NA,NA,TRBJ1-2,CASSFLTGRGYGYTF,TGTGCCAGTAGTTTCCTGACAGGACGGGGCTATGGCTACACCTTC
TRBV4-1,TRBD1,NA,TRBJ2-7,CASSQDLGQGAYEQYF,TGCGCCAGCAGTCAAGATTTGGGACAGGGGGCTTACGAGCAGTACTTC
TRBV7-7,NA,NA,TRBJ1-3,CASSLARSSGAGNTIYF,TGTGCTAGCAGCTTAGCGCGCAGTTCAGGGGCTGGAAACACCATATATTTT
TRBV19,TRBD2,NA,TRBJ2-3,CASSTSGGADTQYF,TGTGCCAGTAGTACTAGCGGGGGGGCCGATACGCAGTATTTT
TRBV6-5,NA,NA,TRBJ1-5,CASRKRGGGDQPQHF,TGTGCCAGCAGGAAACGGGGAGGGGGGGATCAGCCCCAGCATTTT
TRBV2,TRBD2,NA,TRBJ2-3,CASSEAWWEGSDGDTQYF,TGTGCCAGCAGTGAAGCGTGGTGGGAGGGCTCTGATGGAGATACGCAGTATTTT
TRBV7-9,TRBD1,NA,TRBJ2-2,CASSVRTGETGELFF,TGTGCCAGCAGCGTAAGGACAGGGGAGACCGGGGAGCTGTTTTTT
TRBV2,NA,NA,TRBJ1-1,CASRDGAVSNTEAFF,TGTGCCAGCAGAGATGGGGCGGTTTCGAACACTGAAGCTTTCTTT
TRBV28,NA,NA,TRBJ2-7,CASSSSLYEQYF,TGTGCCAGCAGTAGTAGCCTCTACGAGCAGTACTTC
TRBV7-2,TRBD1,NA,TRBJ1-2,CASSPDRGQGYTF,TGTGCCAGCAGCCCAGACAGGGGGCAGGGCTACACCTTC
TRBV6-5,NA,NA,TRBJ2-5,CASSRGQETQYF,TGTGCCAGCAGCAGGGGACAAGAGACCCAGTACTTC
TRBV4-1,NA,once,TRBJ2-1,CASSQEDGSSYNEQFF,TGCGCCAGCAGCCAAGAAGACGGGAGTTCCTACAATGAGCAGTTCTTC
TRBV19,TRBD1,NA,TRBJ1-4,CASSNGPGTADEKLFF,TGTGCCAGTAGTAATGGTCCCGGGACAGCGGATGAAAAACTGTTTTTT
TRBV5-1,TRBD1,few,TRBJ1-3,CASRLNTGDSGNTIYF,TGCGCCAGCAGACTCAATACAGGGGACTCTGGAAACACCATATATTTT
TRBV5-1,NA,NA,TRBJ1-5,CASSSQSEGPSNQPQHF,TGCGCCAGCAGCTCCCAAAGTGAGGGCCCTTCTAATCAGCCCCAGCATTTT
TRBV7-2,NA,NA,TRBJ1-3,CASSFSGEGGNTIYF,TGTGCCAGCAGCTTCAGCGGGGAGGGGGGAAACACCATATATTTT
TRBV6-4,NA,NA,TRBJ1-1,CASSESHMNTEAFF,TGTGCCAGCAGTGAATCACACATGAACACTGAAGCTTTCTTT
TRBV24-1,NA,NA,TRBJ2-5,CATSESSGAMETQYF,TGTGCCACCAGTGAGTCGTCAGGGGCTATGGAGACCCAGTACTTC
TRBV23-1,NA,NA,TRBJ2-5,CASRISGVTQETQYF,TGCGCCAGCAGGATTTCGGGGGTCACACAAGAGACCCAGTACTTC
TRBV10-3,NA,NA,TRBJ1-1,CAIRVGTEAFF,TGTGCCATCAGGGTCGGCACTGAAGCTTTCTTT
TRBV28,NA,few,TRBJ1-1,CASSSPGLNTEAFF,TGTGCCAGCAGTTCACCAGGACTAAACACTGAAGCTTTCTTT
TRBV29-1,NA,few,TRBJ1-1,CSVEEDSTGNTEAFF,TGCAGCGTTGAAGAGGATTCGACGGGAAACACTGAAGCTTTCTTT
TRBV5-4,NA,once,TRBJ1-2,CASSLYGAGHYGYTF,TGTGCCAGCAGCTTGTATGGGGCAGGGCACTATGGCTACACCTTC
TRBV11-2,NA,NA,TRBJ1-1,CASSSLDRGVGTEAFF,TGTGCCAGCAGCTCTTTGGATCGGGGAGTGGGCACTGAAGCTTTCTTT
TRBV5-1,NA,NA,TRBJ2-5,CASSFTRVSETQYF,TGCGCCAGCAGCTTCACGCGGGTATCCGAGACCCAGTACTTC
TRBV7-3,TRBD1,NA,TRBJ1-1,CASSLRGLDAGQPTEAFF,TGTGCCAGCAGCTTAAGAGGTCTCGATGCGGGACAGCCCACTGAAGCTTTCTTT
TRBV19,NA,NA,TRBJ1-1,CASSREESNTEAFF,TGTGCCAGTAGCCGGGAGGAGAGTAACACTGAAGCTTTCTTT
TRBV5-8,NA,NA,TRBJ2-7,CANRQGSHEQYF,TGTGCTAACCGGCAAGGGAGCCACGAGCAGTACTTC
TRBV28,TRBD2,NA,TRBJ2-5,CASSSGLPWEETQYF,TGTGCCAGCAGTTCGGGACTACCCTGGGAAGAGACCCAGTACTTC
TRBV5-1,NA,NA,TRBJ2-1,CASSLGLNGLPNEQFF,TGCGCCAGCAGCTTGGGACTAAACGGGCTCCCGAATGAGCAGTTCTTC